A single T cell receptor (beta chain) is shown here with its context. The CDR3 loop spans 16 amino acids. CDR1 LGHNA and CDR2 YNFKEQ come from the germline V gene. The ends lost 0 bases at V and 8 bases at J; junction bases unmatched: 9. The data belong to a study of blood T cell repertoires in COVID-19. Source study methods: Nucleated cell number was recorded as an estimate derived from reference gene primer amplification. The method was immunoSEQ multiplex PCR; TCRdb's version includes in-frame clones alone and lacks a portion of them. The V and J calls and clone size were taken over from that table, and D and trimming were inferred from the DNA. The table includes 330,000 or so clones, 70% to 90% detected once. Participant ages covered roughly 18 to 89 years across 24 US areas.

The receptor comes from a man aged 35 to 55 in a cohort exposed to, infected with or recovered from COVID-19 (not recorded which). The chain is built from TRBV4-2 and TRBJ1-4; 7 nucleotides line up with TRBD1. Material for sequencing was PBMCs or T cells enriched from blood (not recorded which). CDR3 loop: CASSQDRAGGVEKLFF. The CDR3 DNA sequence: TGTGCCAGCAGCCAAGATCGGGCAGGGGGAGTGGAAAAACTGTTTTTT.